This T cell receptor beta chain was sequenced for a study of cytomegalovirus exposure and HLA in healthy donors. Study in general: In an earlier analysis, 117 million unique TCR beta sequences were found from some 170 million T cells. Clustering assigned 70% to 85% of the roughly 430 genotyped donors to the Caucasian-associated ancestry cluster. HLA-typed donors were the source of about 85 million unique TCRs held in an early data release.

On this clone: Its antigen is undetermined.

Germline values: CDR1 MGHRA, CDR2 YSYEKL. The V and J ends lost 1 base and 7 bases, in that order; junction bases with no gene match: 8. This CDR3 has 17 residues. Whole-study findings and limits: A classifier reportedly called cytomegalovirus status with high sensitivity and specificity.

PCR was performed using 60 Vbeta and 13 Jbeta primers. The method was immunoSEQ multiplex PCR; TCRdb's version includes in-frame clones alone and lacks a portion of them. The sample lists about 130,000 clones, roughly 77% occurring once. The chain joins TRBV4-1 to TRBJ2-7, with 15 bases aligning to TRBD2. This sequence was found in a man aged 25-45 years in good health. The sequenced sample was PBMCs. The CDR3 region has the DNA TGCGCCAGCAGCCAAGGAGCCGGACTAGCGGGAGGGTGGGAGCAGTACTTC. Translated, it gives CASSQGAGLAGGWEQYF.